Each of the 25 T cell receptor beta chains below was sequenced from the same sample in a study of technical replicates of blood from a handful of donors. The protocol was immunoSEQ multiplex PCR, while the TCRdb copy is restricted to in-frame clones and leaves out a portion. The sample consists of approximately 76,000 clones, approximately 97% of them appearing once. Sequencing was done on a sample of T cells isolated from PBMCs. These receptors all come from a human donor in good health.

The table lists this clone with a count of one. The chain joins TRBV7-6 to TRBJ1-1; 7 bases are a match to TRBD1. The CDR3 totals 14 residues. Germline values: CDR1 SGHVS, CDR2 FNYEAQ. Trimming cost V 1 base and J 1 base; bases outside gene matches: 0. This CDR3 reads CASSLGTGNTEAFF. CDR3 nucleotide sequence: TGTGCCAGCAGCTTAGGGACAGGGAACACTGAAGCTTTCTTT.

This sequence joins TRBV6-1 and TRBJ1-2; no clear D gene. Deletions cut 6 bases from V and 5 bases from J, with 13 bases between. This CDR3 comprises 13 residues. Germline V gene sequence: CDR1 MNHNS, CDR2 SASEGT. CDR3 DNA: TGTGCCAGCAGGGGAGGAACGGAGTATGGCTACACCTTC. Amino acid sequence: CASRGGTEYGYTF.

V usage is TRBV2 and J usage is TRBJ1-5; perhaps TRBD1 as D (6 bases). This CDR3 spans 15 amino acids. The V and J ends lost 7 bases and 6 bases respectively, with 19 bases between them. CDR1 and CDR2 from the germline V gene are SNHLY and FYNNEI. In nucleotides, the CDR3 is TGTGCCAGCACCGAATCGGCAACCAGGGGTCAGCCCCAGCATTTT. Translating gives CASTESATRGQPQHF.

This chain's CDR3 is CASSSDGRDTGELFF. The CDR3 coding sequence is TGTGCCAGCAGTTCAGACGGCAGGGACACCGGGGAGCTGTTTTTT. The chain couples TRBV27 to TRBJ2-2; perhaps TRBD1 as D (5 bases). Germline CDR1 and CDR2: MNHEY and SMNVEV (reference sequence). The ends were cut back, 4 bases at V and 3 bases at J, with 12 bases in the middle. The CDR3 extends over 15 amino acids.

The chain couples TRBV28 to TRBJ1-2; 7 nucleotides match TRBD1. The CDR3 spans 17 residues. Germline assignment: CDR1 MDHEN and CDR2 SYDVKM. Trimming cost V 6 bases and J 3 bases; bases outside gene matches: 16. The CDR3, as DNA: TGTGCCAGCAGCCATTTGGACAGGAGCCTAGATGACTATGGCTACACCTTC. Translating gives CASSHLDRSLDDYGYTF.

V gene TRBV4-2 combines with J gene TRBJ2-1; TRBD2 might be the D (5 bases). The V end lost 3 bases, the J end lost 0 bases, and 12 bases lay between the germline ends. There are 16 residues in the CDR3. The germline gives CDR1 LGHNA, CDR2 YNFKEQ. In DNA, the CDR3 is TGTGCCAGCAGCCAGCCCTATGGGAGCTCCTACAATGAGCAGTTCTTC. As protein: CASSQPYGSSYNEQFF.

This clone has just one count. The chain joins TRBV12-5 to TRBJ2-3; TRBD1 matches at 10 bases. The CDR3 is made up of 14 amino acids. CDR1 and CDR2 from the germline V gene are LGHNT and FRNRAP. V shed 5 bases and J 5 bases; nucleotides not matched to a gene: 4. CDR3 sequence reads: CASGPGQGGDTQYF. CDR3 coding DNA: TGTGCTAGTGGTCCCGGACAGGGGGGAGATACGCAGTATTTT.

This chain uses TRBV29-1 with TRBJ1-4; TRBD1 matches 9 bases. The CDR3 consists of 13 residues. V was pared by 4 bases and J by 7 bases, with 4 bases of the junction left unmatched. CDR1 is SQVTM, CDR2 ANQGSEA, per germline. The CDR3 DNA follows: TGCAGCGTTGTGGGACAGGGTTCTGAAAAACTGTTTTTT. Protein sequence: CSVVGQGSEKLFF. The full variable domain, in which reference TRBV29-1 and TRBJ1-4 provide the parts outside the CDR3, is SAVISQKPSRDICQRGTSLTIQCQVDSQVTMMFWYRQQPGQSLTLIATANQGSEATYESGFVIDKFPISRPNLTFSTLTVSNMSPEDSSIYLCSVVGQGSEKLFFGSGTQLSVL.

The chain uses TRBV25-1 and TRBJ2-1; perhaps TRBD2 as D (5 bases). CDR1 and CDR2 (germline): MGHDK, SYGVNS. This CDR3 has 11 amino acids. V was trimmed by 1 base and J by 15 bases, leaving 10 bases between them. CDR3 DNA: TGTGCCAGCAGTGAATCGCAGCGGATGTTCTTC. Its translation is CASSESQRMFF. The variable domain in full, with the rest retrieved from reference TRBV25-1 and TRBJ2-1, is EADIYQTPRYLVIGTGKKITLECSQTMGHDKMYWYQQDPGMELHLIHYSYGVNSTEKGDLSSESTVSRIRTEHFPLTLESARPSHTSQYLCASSESQRMFFGPGTRLTVL.

This chain links TRBV28 with TRBJ1-2, with 8 positions matching TRBD1. The CDR3 totals 14 residues. Germline CDR1 reads MDHEN; CDR2 reads SYDVKM. V shed 2 bases and J 7 bases; nucleotides not matched to a gene: 6. The CDR3: CASSLRQGSLGYTF. The CDR3 DNA is TGTGCCAGCAGTTTACGACAGGGGAGTCTTGGCTACACCTTC.

The chain has TRBV14 and TRBJ2-7, with 13 bases matching TRBD2. This CDR3 has 18 amino acids. The trim removed 4 bases at V and 3 bases at J, leaving 12 bases unmatched. Germline assignment: CDR1 SGHDN and CDR2 FVKESK. Written as DNA, the CDR3 is TGTGCCAGCAGCCCCCAGGAACTAGCGGGAGGGCGGGACTACGAGCAGTACTTC. This translates into CASSPQELAGGRDYEQYF.

The rearrangement uses TRBV29-1 and TRBJ2-7; the D is unclear. Trimming shortened V by 4 bases and J by 3 bases, and 10 bases separated the two germline ends. This CDR3 contains 12 residues. CDR1 SQVTM and CDR2 ANQGSEA come from the germline V gene. CDR3 sequence (DNA): TGCAGCGTTGTCGGTGGCGGCTACGAGCAGTACTTC. Protein product: CSVVGGGYEQYF.

This chain uses TRBV5-1 with TRBJ2-1, with 9 bases fitting TRBD1. Germline V gives CDR1 SGHRS, CDR2 YFSETQ. CDR3 length equals 14 residues. Trimming cost V 5 bases and J 3 bases; bases outside gene matches: 3. The CDR3 nucleotides read TGCGCCAGCAGTGGGACAGGGAACTACAATGAGCAGTTCTTC. It is translated as CASSGTGNYNEQFF.

The chain is built from TRBV19 and TRBJ2-5; TRBD1 agrees at 9 bases. V shed 5 bases, J shed 4 bases, and the junction held 8 bases outside the gene matches. The CDR3 sequence is 15 residues long. The V gene's germline CDR1 is LNHDA and CDR2 SQIVND (reference sequence). CDR3 DNA: TGTGCCAGTAGTGTTACAGGGGGCTTGGGAGAGACCCAGTACTTC. As protein: CASSVTGGLGETQYF.

V usage is TRBV12-5 and J usage is TRBJ1-1, with 7 nucleotides matching TRBD1. The ends lost 0 bases at V and 7 bases at J; junction bases unmatched: 8. The CDR3 has 15 residues. Germline assignment: CDR1 LGHNT and CDR2 FRNRAP. CDR3 sequence: CASGLVREGGLEAFF. The CDR3 coding sequence is TGTGCTAGTGGTTTGGTACGTGAAGGGGGCCTTGAAGCTTTCTTT.

This clone was seen more than once but under ten times. DNA of the CDR3: TGTGCGGCAGGGGCAGGGGGCCCGTGTCAGCCCCAGCATTTT. It specifies CAAGAGGPCQPQHF. J is TRBJ1-5 and V is TRBV25-1; the match to TRBD1 covers 8 bases. Germline V gene data show CDR1 as MGHDK and CDR2 as SYGVNS. CDR3 length equals 14 residues.

The rearrangement joins TRBV5-8 to TRBJ1-1, with 9 nucleotides matching TRBD1. Trimming removed 4 bases from V and 3 bases from J; junction bases left unmatched: 10. The germline V gene has CDR1 SGHTS and CDR2 YDEGEE. The CDR3 contains 16 residues. CDR3 sequence (DNA): TGTGCCAGCAGCGCAGGGACAGGGAGGAGGGACACTGAAGCTTTCTTT. It codes for CASSAGTGRRDTEAFF. Using reference TRBV5-8 and TRBJ1-1 for the parts outside the CDR3, the full variable domain is EAGVTQSPTHLIKTRGQQATLRCSPISGHTSVYWYQQALGLGLQFLLWYDEGEERNRGNFPPRFSGRQFPNYSSELNVNALELEDSALYLCASSAGTGRRDTEAFFGQGTRLTVV.

The rearrangement joins TRBV5-1 to TRBJ2-7; maybe TRBD2 (6 bases). Germline assignment: CDR1 SGHRS and CDR2 YFSETQ. CDR3 length equals 12 residues. The V end was cut by 2 bases, the J end by 3 bases, with 6 bases between. CDR3 nucleotide sequence: TGCGCCAGCAGCTTCGGGGGCTACGAGCAGTACTTC. Its translation: CASSFGGYEQYF. Supplemented by reference TRBV5-1 and TRBJ2-7, the full variable domain reads KAGVTQTPRYLIKTRGQQVTLSCSPISGHRSVSWYQQTPGQGLQFLFEYFSETQRNKGNFPGRFSGRQFSNSRSEMNVSTLELGDSALYLCASSFGGYEQYFGPGTRLTVT.

The chain joins TRBV15 to TRBJ2-7; D uncertain. The CDR3 totals 16 residues. Germline V gene sequence: CDR1 LNHNV, CDR2 YYDKDF (reference sequence). The V end was cut by 1 base, the J end by 2 bases, with 15 bases between. The CDR3 bases are TGTGCCACCAGCAGAGTAGGCTTCGAGGTCCCCTACGAGCAGTACTTC. This sequence encodes CATSRVGFEVPYEQYF.

CDR3 in amino acids: CASSEEETGHTEAFF. CDR3 bases: TGTGCCAGCAGTGAAGAGGAGACAGGGCACACTGAAGCTTTCTTT. The chain carries TRBV6-1 and TRBJ1-1, with TRBD1 matching 7 bases. From germline, CDR1 is MNHNS and CDR2 SASEGT. Trimming removed 1 base from V and 3 bases from J; junction bases left unmatched: 5. This CDR3 spans 15 amino acids.

The rearrangement links TRBV29-1 to TRBJ2-1; 11 bases are a match to TRBD1. The CDR3 is made up of 14 amino acids. Per the germline V gene, CDR1 is SQVTM and CDR2 is ANQGSEA. V gave up 7 bases and J gave up 7 bases; unmatched junction bases: 9. CDR3 protein: CSGEGGQGVNEQFF. The CDR3 bases are TGCAGCGGGGAGGGGGGACAGGGGGTTAATGAGCAGTTCTTC.

This chain uses TRBV19 with TRBJ2-1; D is uncertain. The CDR3 consists of 15 residues. The V end lost 3 bases, the J end lost 0 bases, and 9 bases lay between the germline ends. CDR1 is LNHDA, CDR2 SQIVND, per germline (reference sequence). This CDR3 reads CASSIRRSSYNEQFF. CDR3 DNA: TGTGCCAGTAGTATTCGGCGGAGCTCCTACAATGAGCAGTTCTTC.

V is TRBV18 and J is TRBJ2-7, with D perhaps TRBD1 (5 bases). The CDR3 runs 15 residues. Per germline, CDR1 KGHSH and CDR2 LQKENI. Trimming removed 0 bases from V and 5 bases from J, with 14 bases in between. The CDR3 protein is CASSPPGPQVDEQYF. Written as DNA, the CDR3 is TGTGCCAGCTCACCACCGGGGCCACAGGTAGACGAGCAGTACTTC.

The V call is TRBV6-6, the J call TRBJ1-1; the match to TRBD1 covers 7 bases. Looked up from germline, CDR1 is MNHNY and CDR2 is SVGAGI (reference sequence). The CDR3 totals 13 residues. V trimming: 6 bases; J trimming: 6 bases; junction bases outside the gene matches: 7. As DNA, the CDR3 is TGTGCCAGCAGGATAGACAGGGTTGCTGAAGCTTTCTTT. Its translation: CASRIDRVAEAFF.

As DNA, the CDR3 is TGTGCCAGCAGCCCCAAGGTAACAGGGGATTACCTTAACACTGAAGCTTTCTTT. It yields the protein CASSPKVTGDYLNTEAFF. The rearrangement links TRBV4-2 to TRBJ1-1; 7 nucleotides agree with TRBD1. The CDR3 contains 18 residues. Germline V CDR1 and CDR2: LGHNA, YNFKEQ. V lost 4 bases to trimming and J lost 2 bases; unmatched junction nucleotides: 16.